Listed below are T cell receptor beta chains from one sample, sequenced in a study of identical twins. TCRdb re-derived calls from the 5' RACE reads in MiXCR, one entry per CDR3 protein. The data hold 400,000 to 650,000 distinct CDR3 sequences, with 22% observed a single time. These same records also appear under a second study, on T cells expressing NK-cell markers.

What was sequenced was CD4+ T cells sorted from blood. Receptors were obtained from a woman between 18 and 30 years old in good health. Both conserved end residues are trimmed from each CDR3. Each record gives: V gene, CDR3 protein.

V gene: TRBV20-1; CDR3 protein: SARLGSAGVFGGELF
V gene: TRBV12-3/TRBV12-4; CDR3 protein: ASSFGWAHSPLH
V gene: TRBV20-1; CDR3 protein: SARDVGGSSYNSPLH
V gene: TRBV10-3; CDR3 protein: AISELWNQPQH
V gene: TRBV7-9; CDR3 protein: ASSLRDSFGELF
V gene: TRBV23-1; CDR3 protein: ASSPFQPDTQY
V gene: TRBV6-1; CDR3 protein: ASSLGGEGSYEQY
V gene: TRBV30; CDR3 protein: ACVGETVALGGYT
V gene: TRBV18; CDR3 protein: ASSPQQGAGELF
V gene: TRBV11-2; CDR3 protein: ASSPWGVYGYT
V gene: TRBV6-1; CDR3 protein: ASSQTGGANTEAF
V gene: TRBV12-3/TRBV12-4; CDR3 protein: ASSPGSFDGYT